These 22 T cell receptor gamma chains originate from one sample sequenced in a study of Vδ1+ human thymocytes. Study-wide results and limits: In the thymus, TRG and TRD repertoires looked highly polyclonal with Gaussian CDR3 lengths.

Extracted RNA was reverse transcribed into cDNA. Multiplex PCR used pooled V-gene forward primers and a constant-region reverse primer to amplify CDR3s. With CATT, TCRdb re-called clones from the multiplex PCR reads. The table shows tens of thousands of gamma-chain clones, with 20% to 25% occurring only once. These receptors lack a known antigen. The sample was Vdelta1+ gamma-delta thymocytes from the thymus. Subset specified: FACS-sorted CD3+ TCRalphabeta- TCRVdelta1+ TCRVdelta2- thymocytes. All receptors derive from a girl in the first two years of life who had congenital heart surgery.

This clone counts as medium-sized. It may be a read error: a sequence one base away is much more abundant. The gene calls are TRGV2 and TRGJ1 or TRGJ2. The CDR3 runs 11 residues. The trim removed 1 base at V and 8 bases at J, leaving 2 bases unmatched. Looked up from germline, CDR1 is EGSNGY and CDR2 is YDSYNSKV. The CDR3 is CATWDGDKKLF. For the CDR3, the DNA is TGTGCCACCTGGGACGGTGATAAGAAACTCTTT.

This clone was seen just once. The genes are TRGV2 and TRGJ1 or TRGJ2. V shed 1 base, J shed 4 bases, and the junction held 10 bases outside the gene matches. Per germline, CDR1 EGSNGY and CDR2 YDSYNSKV. The length of the CDR3 is 15 residues. In nucleotides, the CDR3 is TGTGCCACCTGGGACGGCCGCGCACAATATTATAAGAAACTCTTT. It encodes CATWDGRAQYYKKLF.

This clone was recorded a few times. The chain has TRGV2 and TRGJP2. Germline values: CDR1 EGSNGY, CDR2 YDSYNSKV. The CDR3 spans 13 residues. Trimming cost V 5 bases and J 4 bases; bases outside gene matches: 4. Here the CDR3 reads CATWADSDWIKTF. The CDR3, as DNA: TGTGCCACCTGGGCCGATAGTGATTGGATCAAGACGTTT.

The chain couples TRGV4 to TRGJ1 or TRGJ2. The CDR3 loop spans 12 amino acids. Unmatched junction bases numbered 3, after V lost 1 base and J lost 6 bases. Germline CDR1 reads EGSTGY; CDR2 reads YDSYTSSV. This chain's CDR3 is CATWDGAYKKLF. CDR3 sequence (DNA): TGTGCCACCTGGGATGGTGCTTATAAGAAACTCTTT.

This clone has just a few counts. The chain is built from TRGV8 and TRGJ1 or TRGJ2. The CDR3 consists of 12 residues. Trimming cost V 0 bases and J 10 bases; bases outside gene matches: 6. Germline lookup yields CDR1 VENAVY and CDR2 YDSYNSRV. CDR3 residues: CATWDRLRKKLF. CDR3 sequence (DNA): TGTGCCACCTGGGATAGGCTCCGCAAGAAACTCTTT.

The genes are TRGV3 and TRGJP1. V shed 3 bases and J 1 base; nucleotides not matched to a gene: 5. The germline V gene encodes CDR1 VTNTFY and CDR2 YDVSTARD (reference sequence). The CDR3 has 15 residues. The CDR3 region is CATWDGTTTGWFKIF. The CDR3 DNA follows: TGTGCCACCTGGGACGGGACTACCACTGGTTGGTTCAAGATATTT.

This chain links TRGV8 with TRGJP1. V lost 0 bases, J lost 2 bases, and 6 bases stayed unmatched. Germline loops: CDR1 VENAVY, CDR2 YDSYNSRV. The CDR3 is 16 amino acids. The CDR3 is CATWDRPGTTGWFKIF. CDR3 sequence (DNA): TGTGCCACCTGGGATAGGCCGGGCACCACTGGTTGGTTCAAGATATTT.

The chain couples TRGV2 to TRGJP2. Germline V CDR1 and CDR2: EGSNGY, YDSYNSKV. The CDR3 has 14 residues. Trimming took 3 bases from V and 3 from J; bases not matched to a gene: 4. The CDR3 DNA reads as TGTGCCACCTGGGACCACCGTAGTGATTGGATCAAGACGTTT. It yields the protein CATWDHRSDWIKTF.

This clone has only a few counts. This chain connects TRGV3 to TRGJ1 or TRGJ2. In germline, CDR1 is VTNTFY, CDR2 YDVSTARD (reference sequence). V gave up 0 bases and J gave up 9 bases; unmatched junction bases: 8. The CDR3 extends over 13 amino acids. CDR3: CATWDRPLGKKLF. The CDR3 nucleotides read TGTGCCACCTGGGACAGGCCACTTGGTAAGAAACTCTTT.

V gene TRGV5 combines with J gene TRGJ1 or TRGJ2. The CDR3 length is 12 residues. The V segment lost 0 bases and the J segment 11 bases; nucleotides outside the gene matches: 7. Germline lookup yields CDR1 VINAFY and CDR2 YDVSNSKD. The CDR3 DNA follows: TGTGCCACCTGGGACAGGCGACCTGAGAAACTCTTT. Translating it yields CATWDRRPEKLF.

As to this clone: A read error may explain this, as a much larger clone is one base away. The chain recombines TRGV4 with TRGJ1 or TRGJ2. The CDR3 runs 13 residues. Germline V lookup: CDR1 EGSTGY, CDR2 YDSYTSSV. CDR3 protein: CATWDGPYHKKLF. CDR3 bases: TGTGCCACCTGGGATGGGCCTTATCATAAGAAACTCTTT.

As regards this clone: The same CDR3 is also encoded by other DNA sequences in this sample. The genes are TRGV3 and TRGJ1 or TRGJ2. The CDR3 totals 15 residues. V lost 0 bases and J lost 3; bases outside the gene matches: 8. CDR1 VTNTFY and CDR2 YDVSTARD come from the germline V gene (reference sequence). This chain's CDR3 is CATWDRRSGYYKKLF. The CDR3 DNA reads TGTGCCACCTGGGACAGGCGTTCGGGTTATTATAAGAAACTCTTT.

This clone occurred a few times. The chain is built from TRGV9 and TRGJ1 or TRGJ2. This CDR3 is built from 15 residues. The J segment lost 4 bases and the V segment lost 6 bases, leaving 15 bases of the junction unmatched. From germline, CDR1 is GITISATS and CDR2 ISYDGTV (reference sequence). The CDR3: CALWMNARTYYKKLF. Here the CDR3 DNA reads TGTGCCTTGTGGATGAATGCGCGTACATATTATAAGAAACTCTTT.

A note on this clone: This sample includes further DNA sequences coding for the same CDR3. The chain combines TRGV2 with TRGJ1 or TRGJ2. The CDR3 is made up of 13 amino acids. Germline-derived CDR1 and CDR2 are EGSNGY and YDSYNSKV. J lost 6 bases, V lost 1 base, and 6 bases had no gene match. In nucleotides, the CDR3 is TGTGCCACCTGGGACGGCGAAGGTTATAAGAAACTCTTT. It codes for CATWDGEGYKKLF.

The chain employs TRGV2 and TRGJP1. Germline CDR1 is EGSNGY and CDR2 is YDSYNSKV. The length of the CDR3 is 15 residues. V trimming: 2 bases; J trimming: 0 bases; junction bases outside the gene matches: 3. CDR3 DNA sequence: TGTGCCACCTGGGACGAAGATACCACTGGTTGGTTCAAGATATTT. Amino acids: CATWDEDTTGWFKIF.

The chain joins TRGV4 to TRGJ1 or TRGJ2. With 1 base clipped from V and 13 bases from J, the junction kept 7 bases outside the gene matches. The germline V gene has CDR1 EGSTGY and CDR2 YDSYTSSV. The CDR3 covers 11 residues. The CDR3 loop reads CATWDGPTKLF. The CDR3 region has the DNA TGTGCCACCTGGGATGGCCCAACAAAACTCTTT.

This clone was seen a few times. This chain joins TRGV9 and TRGJ1 or TRGJ2. The CDR3 runs to 11 residues. The ends lost 4 bases at V and 9 bases at J; junction bases unmatched: 6. Germline assignment: CDR1 GITISATS and CDR2 ISYDGTV (reference sequence). This CDR3 reads CALWDQGKKLF. In DNA form, the CDR3 reads TGTGCCTTGTGGGATCAGGGTAAGAAACTCTTT.

A note on this clone: Distinct nucleotide sequences in the sample also encode this CDR3. The chain couples TRGV3 to TRGJP2. In germline, CDR1 is VTNTFY, CDR2 YDVSTARD (reference sequence). V dropped 0 bases and J dropped 12; count of bases not matched to a gene: 4. The CDR3 extends over 12 amino acids. DNA of the CDR3: TGTGCCACCTGGGACAGGCCCCGGATCAAGACGTTT. It codes for CATWDRPRIKTF.

With regard to this clone: A far larger clone differs by one base, so this is likely a read error. V gene TRGV4 combines with J gene TRGJ1 or TRGJ2. The CDR3 length is 12 residues. Germline CDR1 and CDR2: EGSTGY and YDSYTSSV. The CDR3 DNA reads as TGTGCCGCCTGGGAGAATTATTATAAGAAACTCTTT. It encodes CAAWENYYKKLF.

The gene calls are TRGV5 and TRGJP2. CDR3 length: 17 residues. CDR1 VINAFY and CDR2 YDVSNSKD come from the germline V gene. The V and J ends lost 3 bases and 6 bases, in that order; junction bases with no gene match: 16. The CDR3, as DNA: TGTGCCACCTGGGACGGTCCTAGTAGAGAACGTGATTGGATCAAGACGTTT. Its translation: CATWDGPSRERDWIKTF.

The chain carries TRGV4 and TRGJ1 or TRGJ2. With 2 bases clipped from V and 6 bases from J, the junction kept 10 bases outside the gene matches. Germline V gives CDR1 EGSTGY, CDR2 YDSYTSSV. The CDR3 totals 14 residues. This CDR3 reads CATWDVRMGYKKLF. DNA of the CDR3: TGTGCCACCTGGGATGTCCGAATGGGTTATAAGAAACTCTTT.

The rearrangement uses TRGV2 and TRGJ1 or TRGJ2. V was clipped by 3 bases and J by 0 bases; unmatched bases: 8. CDR3 size: 15 residues. Germline V lookup: CDR1 EGSNGY, CDR2 YDSYNSKV. CDR3 in DNA: TGTGCCACCTGGGACAGCCTCATGAATTATTATAAGAAACTCTTT. This translates into CATWDSLMNYYKKLF.